The rows below give T cell receptor beta chains drawn from one sample of a study of blood T cell repertoires in COVID-19. TCRdb keeps only in-frame clones here, not all; method: immunoSEQ multiplex PCR. The sample holds more than 110,000 clones, less than 80% seen once. The material sequenced was peripheral blood. The origin of the receptors is a woman of 80 years or more with active or convalescent COVID-19. CDR3s include the opening cysteine and the closing phenylalanine or tryptophan. The order of the fields is V gene, clone size, D gene, J gene, CDR3 protein, CDR3 DNA. The D gene is left open where the match is weak. Size values are once, few and many counts, or a class for expanded clones, and some rows have none.

>TRBV27|.|TRBD2|TRBJ2-5
CASRGLAGGGNQETQYF
TGTGCCAGCAGAGGACTAGCGGGGGGAGGGAACCAAGAGACCCAGTACTTC
>TRBV7-9|.|TRBD1|TRBJ1-1
CASSSHEDRGRRTEAFF
TGTGCCAGCAGCTCCCATGAGGACAGGGGGCGACGTACTGAAGCTTTCTTT
>TRBV2|.|TRBD1|TRBJ1-5
CASSVDRGYQPQHF
TGTGCCAGCAGTGTAGACAGGGGGTATCAGCCCCAGCATTTT
>TRBV11-2|.|TRBD2|TRBJ2-7
CASSLGAGEQYF
TGTGCCAGCAGCTTAGGAGCGGGGGAGCAGTACTTC
>TRBV2|.|TRBD1|TRBJ2-7
CASSRDRSYEQYF
TGTGCCAGCAGTCGGGACAGGTCCTACGAGCAGTACTTC
>TRBV5-5|.|TRBD1|TRBJ2-1
CASSSLGQGTYNEQFF
TGTGCCAGCAGCTCCTTGGGACAGGGAACGTACAATGAGCAGTTCTTC
>TRBV7-2|few|TRBD2|TRBJ2-1
CASSFRLAGSSYNEQFF
TGTGCCAGCAGCTTCCGTTTAGCGGGGAGCTCCTACAATGAGCAGTTCTTC
>TRBV5-6|.|.|TRBJ2-1
CASSYEQGLSYNEQFF
TGTGCCAGCAGCTACGAACAGGGTTTGTCCTACAATGAGCAGTTCTTC
>TRBV19|.|TRBD1|TRBJ2-1
CASTMTGGSYNEQFF
TGTGCCAGTACTATGACAGGGGGCTCCTACAATGAGCAGTTCTTC
>TRBV6-2/TRBV6-3|.|.|TRBJ1-6
CASSTGQLGSLHF
TGTGCCAGCAGTACCGGACAGTTAGGGTCCCTCCACTTT
>TRBV7-9|.|.|TRBJ1-1
CASSLEGLNTEAFF
TGTGCCAGCAGCTTGGAGGGATTGAACACTGAAGCTTTCTTT
>TRBV5-1|.|TRBD1|TRBJ1-2
CASSNPQGNYGYTF
TGCGCCAGCAGCAATCCACAGGGGAACTATGGCTACACCTTC
>TRBV7-2|.|TRBD2|TRBJ2-7
CASSPSSAGGENPQYEQYF
TGTGCCAGCAGCCCCTCCTCTGCGGGGGGAGAAAATCCGCAATACGAGCAGTACTTC
>TRBV10-3|.|.|TRBJ2-5
CAISGVGETQYF
TGTGCCATCAGTGGGGTCGGGGAGACCCAGTACTTC
>TRBV30|.|.|TRBJ1-5
CAWSPTRQVNQPQHF
TGTGCCTGGAGTCCAACTCGACAGGTTAATCAGCCCCAGCATTTT
>TRBV5-3|few|TRBD1|TRBJ2-2
CARSVFRDRVQDSNTGELFF
TGTGCCAGAAGCGTATTCCGGGACAGGGTTCAAGACTCGAACACCGGGGAGCTGTTTTTT
>TRBV6-5|.|.|TRBJ2-3
CASSYTTTDTQYF
TGTGCCAGCAGTTACACAACGACAGATACGCAGTATTTT
>TRBV5-1|.|TRBD1|TRBJ2-1
CASSAAVGTGLYNEQFF
TGCGCCAGCAGCGCCGCGGTTGGGACAGGGCTATACAATGAGCAGTTCTTC
>TRBV6-2/TRBV6-3|.|.|TRBJ2-1
CASSTPGIAYNEQFF
TGTGCCAGCAGTACCCCGGGTATAGCCTACAATGAGCAGTTCTTC
>TRBV10-2|.|.|TRBJ1-1
CASSETGHLNTEAFF
TGCGCCAGCAGTGAAACGGGACATCTGAACACTGAAGCTTTCTTT
>TRBV7-8|.|.|TRBJ2-7
CASTPGGSGYEQYF
TGTGCCAGCACGCCAGGAGGTTCTGGCTACGAGCAGTACTTC
>TRBV7-3|.|.|TRBJ1-3
CASSLNPPAGNTIYF
TGTGCCAGCAGCTTAAATCCGCCAGCTGGAAACACCATATATTTT
>TRBV4-1|few|TRBD1|TRBJ1-3
CASSQDWTGAGNTIYF
TGCGCCAGCAGCCAAGACTGGACAGGTGCTGGAAACACCATATATTTT
>TRBV7-8|.|TRBD2|TRBJ2-5
CASSLGTSGTKETQYF
TGTGCCAGCAGCTTAGGGACTAGCGGGACCAAAGAGACCCAGTACTTC
>TRBV28|.|TRBD1|TRBJ1-1
CASSIVRTGGGTEAFF
TGTGCCAGCAGTATAGTTCGGACAGGGGGCGGGACTGAAGCTTTCTTT
>TRBV7-6|.|TRBD1|TRBJ2-3
CASSLLGTGLTDTQYF
TGTGCCAGCAGCTTACTCGGGACAGGGCTAACAGATACGCAGTATTTT
>TRBV19|.|.|TRBJ1-1
CASSMGGGTEAFF
TGTGCCAGTAGTATGGGTGGAGGCACTGAAGCTTTCTTT
>TRBV11-2|once|.|TRBJ2-5
CASSLVDAREETQYF
TGTGCCAGCAGCTTAGTGGATGCCAGGGAAGAGACCCAGTACTTC
>TRBV30|.|.|TRBJ1-2
CAWTGDTKNYGYTF
TGTGCCTGGACAGGGGACACTAAAAACTATGGCTACACCTTC
>TRBV7-2|.|TRBD2|TRBJ2-5
CASSTGTTQRTQYF
TGTGCCAGCAGCACCGGGACTACCCAAAGGACCCAGTACTTC
>TRBV7-8|few|.|TRBJ1-2
CASSEGVQTGYGYTF
TGTGCCAGCAGCGAGGGGGTACAGACTGGCTATGGCTACACCTTC
>TRBV18|.|.|TRBJ1-1
CASSPGQGYTEAFF
TGTGCCAGCTCACCAGGGCAGGGTTACACTGAAGCTTTCTTT
>TRBV19|.|TRBD1|TRBJ2-2
CASALDRGTGELFF
TGTGCCAGTGCCCTTGACAGGGGTACCGGGGAGCTGTTTTTT
>TRBV7-9|.|TRBD2|TRBJ2-2
CASSFVPGLEAGELFF
TGTGCCAGCAGCTTTGTACCGGGACTAGAGGCCGGGGAGCTGTTTTTT
>TRBV10-3|.|.|TRBJ2-7
CAFPGTRDSYEQYF
TGTGCCTTCCCCGGGACACGGGATTCCTACGAGCAGTACTTC
>TRBV11-2|few|TRBD1|TRBJ2-7
CASSSTGAFYEQYF
TGTGCCAGCAGCTCGACAGGGGCATTCTACGAGCAGTACTTC
>TRBV30|.|TRBD2|TRBJ2-2
CAWSGTTNTGELFF
TGTGCCTGGTCCGGGACTACGAACACCGGGGAGCTGTTTTTT
>TRBV18|.|.|TRBJ1-2
CASSPPVTNYGYTF
TGTGCCAGCTCACCACCTGTAACTAACTATGGCTACACCTTC
>TRBV19|.|.|TRBJ2-5
CASSIRQGETQYF
TGTGCCAGTAGTATAAGGCAGGGGGAGACCCAGTACTTC
>TRBV5-6|.|TRBD1|TRBJ1-6
CASREQGYNSPLHF
TGTGCCAGCAGAGAACAGGGGTATAATTCACCCCTCCACTTT
>TRBV18|.|.|TRBJ1-1
CASSPNRQNTEAFF
TGTGCCAGCTCACCAAACAGGCAAAACACTGAAGCTTTCTTT
>TRBV7-9|once|.|TRBJ1-1
CASSPSEDGVAFF
TGTGCCAGCAGCCCCTCGGAGGATGGGGTAGCTTTCTTT
>TRBV3-1/TRBV3-2|.|TRBD2|TRBJ2-1
CASSHGGVYNEQFF
TGTGCCAGCAGCCATGGGGGGGTCTACAATGAGCAGTTCTTC
>TRBV19|few|.|TRBJ1-1
CASTLGAEAFF
TGTGCCAGTACCCTAGGGGCTGAAGCTTTCTTT
>TRBV6-2/TRBV6-3|.|TRBD1|TRBJ1-5
CASSFNPGTGGQPQHF
TGTGCCAGCAGCTTCAATCCCGGGACAGGGGGGCAGCCCCAGCATTTT
>TRBV7-9|.|TRBD1|TRBJ1-2
CASSPTGATSYTF
TGTGCCAGCAGCCCGACAGGGGCCACGAGCTACACCTTC
>TRBV20-1|.|.|TRBJ2-3
CSASWLIFTDTQYF
TGCAGTGCTAGTTGGCTGATCTTCACAGATACGCAGTATTTT
>TRBV5-1|.|.|TRBJ2-1
CASSLARRGPYNEQFF
TGCGCCAGCAGCTTGGCCCGGCGGGGACCTTACAATGAGCAGTTCTTC
>TRBV5-6|.|TRBD2|TRBJ2-3
CASSQTSGRTDTQYF
TGTGCCAGCAGCCAGACTAGCGGACGCACAGATACGCAGTATTTT
>TRBV14|.|.|TRBJ1-1
CASSQHTANTEAFF
TGTGCCAGCAGCCAACATACAGCGAACACTGAAGCTTTCTTT
>TRBV6-5|.|TRBD1|TRBJ1-5
CASSPRQGLKPQHF
TGTGCCAGCAGCCCAAGACAGGGGTTGAAGCCCCAGCATTTT
>TRBV27|.|.|TRBJ2-7
CASSYFAVAGEGEQYF
TGTGCCAGCAGTTATTTCGCTGTGGCAGGGGAAGGCGAGCAGTACTTC
>TRBV12-3/TRBV12-4|.|TRBD1|TRBJ1-4
CASTPDRDEKLFF
TGTGCCAGCACCCCGGACAGGGACGAAAAACTGTTTTTT